Sequencing of this T cell receptor beta chain was carried out in a study of T cells in Graves' hyperthyroidism and ophthalmopathy. Orbital computed tomography and thyroid ultrasound, together with serum TRAb and thyroxine and clinical symptoms, were used for diagnoses. Amplified TCR beta CDR3 regions derived from RNA transcripts. First-round RT-PCR with HTBI primers amplified the TCR CDR3 region. TCRdb recomputed calls from the multiplex PCR reads with MiXCR, one row per CDR3 protein. The repertoire holds 600,000 to 650,000 distinct CDR3 sequences, around 20% seen once, with around a third in the top ten. This CDR3 has 19 residues. The V gene's germline CDR1 is SGHDT and CDR2 YYEEEE. V gave up 2 bases and J gave up 5 bases; unmatched junction bases: 19.

V gene TRBV5-6 combines with J gene TRBJ2-7, with 10 bases fitting TRBD1. This receptor was obtained from a man younger than 40 with Graves' ophthalmopathy. The sequencing input was blood. This CDR3 is CASSFEGQGRRLALDEQYF. The CDR3 DNA reads TGTGCCAGCAGCTTCGAGGGACAGGGGAGGCGTCTAGCGTTGGACGAGCAGTACTTC.